Following are 20 T cell receptor beta chains from one sample sequenced in a study of monozygotic twins with cystic fibrosis (dated by TCRdb to the early 2020s). The library was made by the immunoSEQ multiplex PCR assay. TCRdb holds this immuneACCESS table with in-frame rearrangements only. Some clones are missing; in checked studies, unresolved V genes explain under half, and the rest has no known cause. In all, the sample holds 34,000 or so clones, and approximately 92% of those were seen once. The ten top clones hold over 0.7% of the sample. The source material was blood. Receptor source: a girl aged 2 to 9 with cystic fibrosis.

This chain links TRBV18 with TRBJ1-1, with TRBD1 as a possible D gene (5 bases). CDR3 size: 15 residues. Germline CDR1 is KGHSH and CDR2 is LQKENI. V was cut by 2 bases and J by 0 bases, with 10 bases left in between. The CDR3, as DNA: TGTGCCAGCTCACCATCAGGGACCTTGAACACTGAAGCTTTCTTT. This codes for CASSPSGTLNTEAFF.

The chain joins TRBV6-4 to TRBJ2-3; 9 bases align to TRBD1. Germline assignment: CDR1 MRHNA and CDR2 SNTAGT. The V and J ends lost 4 bases and 4 bases, in that order; junction bases with no gene match: 6. There are 15 residues in the CDR3. The CDR3 bases are TGTGCCAGCAGTGGCGGAGGACAGGGGTCAGATACGCAGTATTTT. This encodes CASSGGGQGSDTQYF.

The chain links TRBV7-2 to TRBJ2-3; TRBD1 aligns across 10 bases. Germline V gene data show CDR1 as SGHTA and CDR2 as FQGNSA. Trimming at V came to 0 bases and at J to 4 bases, leaving 4 bases not matched to a gene. The CDR3 spans 16 residues. CDR3 DNA sequence: TGTGCCAGCAGCTTAGCCGGGACAGGGGTGGCAGATACGCAGTATTTT. This codes for CASSLAGTGVADTQYF. The whole variable domain, filled in from reference TRBV7-2 and TRBJ2-3, reads GAGVSQSPSNKVTEKGKDVELRCDPISGHTALYWYRQSLGQGLEFLIYFQGNSAPDKSGLPSDRFSAERTGGSVSTLTIQRTQQEDSAVYLCASSLAGTGVADTQYFGPGTRLTVL.

This clone has just a few counts. The genes are TRBV6-6 and TRBJ2-7; D gene unclear. The CDR3 has 13 amino acids. Per germline, CDR1 MNHNY and CDR2 SVGAGI (reference sequence). Deletions cut 7 bases from V and 4 bases from J, with 14 bases between. The CDR3 DNA reads as TGTGCCAGCACCGGTAGTTATCAATACGAGCAGTACTTC. This sequence encodes CASTGSYQYEQYF.

This chain connects TRBV5-5 to TRBJ1-1; D is unresolved. The CDR3 length is 13 residues. Germline lookup yields CDR1 SGHKS and CDR2 YYEKEE (reference sequence). Trimming took off 0 bases at V and 0 bases at J, with 3 bases between the two ends. This chain's CDR3 is CASSLGVNTEAFF. The CDR3 region has the DNA TGTGCCAGCAGCTTGGGGGTGAACACTGAAGCTTTCTTT.

This rearrangement joins TRBV29-1 to TRBJ2-5; TRBD2 matches 10 bases. V shed 5 bases, J shed 5 bases, and the junction held 2 bases outside the gene matches. This CDR3 is built from 12 residues. Germline assignment: CDR1 SQVTM and CDR2 ANQGSEA. The CDR3 sequence: CSVSGLAETQYF. The CDR3 bases are TGCAGCGTTTCGGGACTAGCGGAGACCCAGTACTTC.

V is TRBV29-1 and J is TRBJ1-1; no clear D. From germline, CDR1 is SQVTM and CDR2 ANQGSEA. The CDR3 loop spans 11 amino acids. The V end lost 4 bases, the J end lost 1 base, and 4 bases lay between the germline ends. The CDR3 DNA sequence: TGCAGCGTTGTCAAGAACACTGAAGCTTTCTTT. This encodes CSVVKNTEAFF.

The chain links TRBV4-1 to TRBJ1-5; 9 bases align to TRBD1. The CDR3 sequence is 15 residues long. Losses at the gene ends were 6 bases for V and 9 bases for J; bases not matched to a gene: 12. Germline V gene lookup returns CDR1 MGHRA and CDR2 YSYEKL. The CDR3 spells CASSPTGTGLVPQHF. CDR3 coding DNA: TGCGCCAGCAGTCCTACCGGGACAGGGTTGGTGCCCCAGCATTTT.

This chain connects TRBV29-1 to TRBJ2-7, with D possibly being TRBD2 (6 bases). There are 12 residues in the CDR3. Germline V gene sequence: CDR1 SQVTM, CDR2 ANQGSEA. V was shortened by 1 base and J by 2 bases, with 6 bases between the two germline ends. CDR3 sequence (DNA): TGCAGCGTTGAAGCGGGGGCCTACGAGCAGTACTTC. Translated: CSVEAGAYEQYF.

The V and J genes are TRBV6-5 and TRBJ2-4; 12 bases align to TRBD2. Trimming took 6 bases from V and 8 from J; bases not matched to a gene: 8. The length of the CDR3 is 15 residues. CDR1 MNHEY and CDR2 SVGAGI come from the germline V gene. For the CDR3, the DNA is TGTGCCAGCAGCAGACTAGCGGGGGTTAGGGACATTCAGTACTTC. This gives the protein CASSRLAGVRDIQYF.

The gene calls are TRBV27 and TRBJ2-7; D might be TRBD1 (6 bases). V was trimmed by 5 bases and J by 2 bases, leaving 13 bases between them. The length of the CDR3 is 14 residues. The germline V gene has CDR1 MNHEY and CDR2 SMNVEV (reference sequence). The CDR3 reads CASSPYGQTYEQYF. The CDR3 DNA follows: TGTGCCAGCAGTCCCTATGGACAGACCTACGAGCAGTACTTC.

This clone was counted between two and nine times. The rearrangement joins TRBV28 to TRBJ2-7; D may correspond to TRBD1 or TRBD2 (5 bases each). This CDR3 region has 13 residues. Germline lookup yields CDR1 MDHEN and CDR2 SYDVKM. Trimming took 6 bases from V and 3 from J, leaving 12 bases between them. The CDR3: CASSRDVFYEQYF. In DNA, the CDR3 is TGTGCCAGCAGCCGGGACGTCTTCTACGAGCAGTACTTC.

The rearrangement uses TRBV27 and TRBJ2-1; 7 bases map to TRBD2. This CDR3 region has 15 residues. J lost 2 bases, V lost 5 bases, and 6 bases had no gene match. Germline V lookup: CDR1 MNHEY, CDR2 SMNVEV (reference sequence). Here the CDR3 DNA reads TGTGCCAGCAGTCACGGGACTAACGCCTACAATGAGCAGTTCTTC. Amino acids: CASSHGTNAYNEQFF.

The chain has TRBV6-6 and TRBJ2-4; D not certain. From germline, CDR1 is MNHNY and CDR2 SVGAGI (reference sequence). This CDR3 spans 11 amino acids. Trimming removed 7 bases at V and 5 bases at J, with 6 bases between. The CDR3 sequence: CASKVENIQYF. The CDR3 bases are TGTGCCAGCAAGGTAGAAAACATTCAGTACTTC.

The chain links TRBV29-1 to TRBJ2-5; D gene unclear. The CDR3 is made up of 11 amino acids. Germline CDR1 SQVTM, CDR2 ANQGSEA. V gave up 7 bases and J gave up 2 bases, with 8 bases separating them. The chain's CDR3 is CSARLQETQYF. CDR3 in DNA: TGCAGCGCTCGACTGCAAGAGACCCAGTACTTC.

The chain couples TRBV28 to TRBJ1-1; D is unresolved. The CDR3 spans 13 residues. CDR1 and CDR2 from the germline V gene are MDHEN and SYDVKM. Trimming removed 7 bases from V and 4 bases from J, with 13 bases in between. CDR3 sequence reads: CASIPGLGTEAFF. The CDR3 DNA reads as TGTGCCAGCATTCCCGGGCTCGGCACTGAAGCTTTCTTT.

V gene TRBV7-8 combines with J gene TRBJ2-7; the match to TRBD2 covers 8 bases. The CDR3 contains 17 residues. V shed 2 bases, J shed 2 bases, and the junction held 11 bases outside the gene matches. CDR1 is SGHVS, CDR2 FQNEAQ, per germline. The CDR3 nucleotides are TGTGCCAGCAGCTTAAGTTTGTTAGGGGGACTAGCCTACGAGCAGTACTTC. This encodes CASSLSLLGGLAYEQYF. Looking up the rest from reference TRBV7-8 and TRBJ2-7 gives the full variable domain: GAGVSQSPRYKVAKRGQDVALRCDPISGHVSLFWYQQALGQGPEFLTYFQNEAQLDKSGLPSDRFFAERPEGSVSTLKIQRTQQEDSAVYLCASSLSLLGGLAYEQYFGPGTRLTVT.

This rearrangement joins TRBV29-1 to TRBJ1-1; D unclear. V lost 4 bases and J 5 bases, leaving 14 bases between the germline ends. Germline V CDR1 and CDR2: SQVTM, ANQGSEA. This CDR3 has 13 amino acids. The CDR3 loop is CSVGTPRGTEAFF. The CDR3 DNA follows: TGCAGCGTTGGAACCCCCAGAGGGACTGAAGCTTTCTTT.

This chain connects TRBV18 to TRBJ1-2; 7 bases map to TRBD1. CDR1 is KGHSH and CDR2 is LQKENI in the germline V gene. J lost 5 bases, V lost 1 base, and 13 bases had no gene match. The CDR3 loop spans 17 amino acids. CDR3 amino acids: CASSPRGTGVNEYGYTF. CDR3 nucleotides: TGTGCCAGCTCACCACGGGGAACAGGGGTTAATGAATATGGCTACACCTTC.

V usage is TRBV5-8 and J usage is TRBJ1-4, with a possible D match to TRBD1 (5 bases). With 0 bases removed from V and 8 bases from J, the gap between germline ends came to 11 bases. The germline CDR1 and CDR2 sequences are SGHTS and YDEGEE. The CDR3 spans 14 residues. The CDR3 reads CASSLVQGREKLFF. The CDR3 DNA sequence: TGTGCCAGCAGCTTGGTGCAGGGAAGAGAAAAACTGTTTTTT.